This TCR beta chain originates from a study of T cells in women clearing cervical HPV infection. Across the study: Controls' single incident HPV16 infection cleared within 12 months without precancer.

To note about this clone: Its matching antigen is unknown. The read finishes 3 residues shy of the CDR3 end, and the germline J gene is used to complete it.

TCR beta CDR3 amplified by multiplex PCR from approximately 1,300 ng genomic DNA. Assay used: immunoSEQ multiplex PCR; TCRdb lists only in-frame clones, some missing. With tens of thousands of clones in the sample, the ten largest clones hold more than 0.8%. CDR3 length equals 12 residues. The ends were cut back, 7 bases at V and 3 bases at J, with 9 bases in the middle. Looked up from germline, CDR1 is SNHLY and CDR2 is FYNNEI. Whole-study results and caveats: Associations may precede or follow infection; HPV-specific or memory T cells were not isolated.

This rearrangement joins TRBV2 to TRBJ1-1; D remains ambiguous. The sequence was collected from a woman aged 18-69 years with a cervical HPV16 infection that either progressed to CIN3+ or cleared (not recorded which). Sequencing used blood buffy coat. The CDR3 region is CASILMDTEAFF. The covered CDR3 bases are TGTGCCAGCATCCTAATGGACACTGAA.